This T cell receptor (beta chain) emerged from a study of OX40 agonist ivuxolimab in advanced cancers. Looking at the study overall: Partial responses occurred in Three dose-escalation patients, one with hepatocellular carcinoma and two with cutaneous melanoma. The study's findings and limits: The mean number of expanded clones was higher in CD8+ T cells than in CD4+. Part of the nonresponder group also had normalized T-cell clonal expansion that was low. Among expanded peripheral T cells, antigen specificity went undetermined.

Profiled with immunoSEQ multiplex PCR; TCRdb holds only in-frame clones, not every one. The table includes under 45,000 clones, roughly four fifths detected once. The CDR3 is 11 amino acids. Trimming took off 2 bases at V and 8 bases at J, with 7 bases between the two ends. Germline CDR1 and CDR2: SGHRS and YFSETQ. About this clone: Its antigen remains unidentified.

The sequence derives from an adult with an advanced solid tumor such as melanoma, head and neck, liver or kidney cancer. V usage is TRBV5-1 and J usage is TRBJ1-2; D is unclear. Specimen: CD4+ or CD8+ T cells sorted from blood, collected in a trial of the OX40 agonist ivuxolimab. This chain's CDR3 is CASSLGHGYTF. The CDR3 nucleotides are TGCGCCAGCAGCTTAGGGCACGGCTACACCTTC. Full variable domain (outside the CDR3, taken from reference TRBV5-1 and TRBJ1-2): KAGVTQTPRYLIKTRGQQVTLSCSPISGHRSVSWYQQTPGQGLQFLFEYFSETQRNKGNFPGRFSGRQFSNSRSEMNVSTLELGDSALYLCASSLGHGYTFGSGTRLTVV.